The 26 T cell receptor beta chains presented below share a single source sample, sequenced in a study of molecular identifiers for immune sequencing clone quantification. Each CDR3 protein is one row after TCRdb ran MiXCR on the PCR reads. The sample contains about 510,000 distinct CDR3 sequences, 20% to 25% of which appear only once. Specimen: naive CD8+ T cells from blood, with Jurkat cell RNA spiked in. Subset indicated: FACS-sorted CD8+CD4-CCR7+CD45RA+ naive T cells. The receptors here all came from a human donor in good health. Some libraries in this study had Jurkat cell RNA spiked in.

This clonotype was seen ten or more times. CDR3 DNA: TGTGCCAGCAGTTTTCCCAGGGATGGGACCGGGGAGCTGTTTTTT. It yields the protein CASSFPRDGTGELFF. J is TRBJ2-2 and V is TRBV12-3 or TRBV12-4; TRBD1 is a possible D gene (5 bases). The CDR3 spans 15 residues. The germline V and J ends were trimmed by 3 bases and 5 bases, with 13 bases remaining between them.

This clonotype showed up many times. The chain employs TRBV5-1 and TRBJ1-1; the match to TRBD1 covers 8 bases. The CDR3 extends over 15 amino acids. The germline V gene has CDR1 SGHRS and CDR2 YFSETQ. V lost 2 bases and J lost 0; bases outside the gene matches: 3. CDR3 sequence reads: CASSLRTGMNTEAFF. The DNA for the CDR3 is TGCGCCAGCAGCTTACGGACAGGGATGAACACTGAAGCTTTCTTT. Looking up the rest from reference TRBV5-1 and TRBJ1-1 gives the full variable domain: KAGVTQTPRYLIKTRGQQVTLSCSPISGHRSVSWYQQTPGQGLQFLFEYFSETQRNKGNFPGRFSGRQFSNSRSEMNVSTLELGDSALYLCASSLRTGMNTEAFFGQGTRLTVV.

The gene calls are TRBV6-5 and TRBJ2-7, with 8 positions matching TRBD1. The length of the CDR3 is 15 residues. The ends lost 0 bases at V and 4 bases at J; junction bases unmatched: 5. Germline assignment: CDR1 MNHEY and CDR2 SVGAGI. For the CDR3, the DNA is TGTGCCAGCAGTTACTCGGACAGGGTCGGGTACGAGCAGTACTTC. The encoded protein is CASSYSDRVGYEQYF.

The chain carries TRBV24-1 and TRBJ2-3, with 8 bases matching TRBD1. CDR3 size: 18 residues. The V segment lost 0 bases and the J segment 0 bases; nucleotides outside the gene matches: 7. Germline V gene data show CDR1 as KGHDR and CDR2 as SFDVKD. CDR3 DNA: TGTGCCACCAGTGATTTGCCCGGGACAGGCCTTAGCACAGATACGCAGTATTTT. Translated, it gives CATSDLPGTGLSTDTQYF.

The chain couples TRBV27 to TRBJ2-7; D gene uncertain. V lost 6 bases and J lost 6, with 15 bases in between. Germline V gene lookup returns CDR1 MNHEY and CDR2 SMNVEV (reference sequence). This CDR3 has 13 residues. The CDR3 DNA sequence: TGTGCCAGCAGCCTCTCCTACGTAGCCGAGCAGTACTTC. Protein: CASSLSYVAEQYF.

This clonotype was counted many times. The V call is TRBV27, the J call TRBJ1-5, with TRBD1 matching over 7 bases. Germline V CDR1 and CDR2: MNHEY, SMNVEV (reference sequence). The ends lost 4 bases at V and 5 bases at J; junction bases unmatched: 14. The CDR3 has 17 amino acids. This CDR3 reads CASSSSGDREGDQPQHF. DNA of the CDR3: TGTGCCAGCAGTTCGTCCGGAGACAGGGAAGGAGATCAGCCCCAGCATTTT.

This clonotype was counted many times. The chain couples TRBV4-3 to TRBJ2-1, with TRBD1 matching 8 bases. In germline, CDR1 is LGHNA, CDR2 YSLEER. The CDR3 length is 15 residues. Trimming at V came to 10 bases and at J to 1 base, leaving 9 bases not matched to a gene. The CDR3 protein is CATQTDRASYNEQFF. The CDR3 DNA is TGCGCCACCCAGACGGACAGGGCGTCCTACAATGAGCAGTTCTTC.

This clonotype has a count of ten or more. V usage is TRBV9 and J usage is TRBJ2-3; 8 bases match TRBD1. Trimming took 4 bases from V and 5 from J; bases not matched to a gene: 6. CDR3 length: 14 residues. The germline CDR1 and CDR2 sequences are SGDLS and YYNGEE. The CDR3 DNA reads TGTGCCAGCAGCTCGGACAGGGAAGTAGATACGCAGTATTTT. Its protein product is CASSSDREVDTQYF.

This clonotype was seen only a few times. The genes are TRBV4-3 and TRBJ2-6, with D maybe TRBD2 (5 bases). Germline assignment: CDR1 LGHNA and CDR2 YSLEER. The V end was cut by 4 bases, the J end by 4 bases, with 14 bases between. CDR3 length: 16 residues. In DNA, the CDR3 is TGCGCCAGCAGCCCCGGGGAGACGTGGGGGGCCAACGTCCTGACTTTC. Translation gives CASSPGETWGANVLTF.

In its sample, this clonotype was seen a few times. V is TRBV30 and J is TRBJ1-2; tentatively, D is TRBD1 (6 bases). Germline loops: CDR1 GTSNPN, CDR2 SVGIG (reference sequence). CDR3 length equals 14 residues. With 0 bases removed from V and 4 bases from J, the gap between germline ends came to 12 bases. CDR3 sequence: CAWSVTGWGYGYTF. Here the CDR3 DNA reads TGTGCCTGGAGTGTGACAGGATGGGGCTATGGCTACACCTTC.

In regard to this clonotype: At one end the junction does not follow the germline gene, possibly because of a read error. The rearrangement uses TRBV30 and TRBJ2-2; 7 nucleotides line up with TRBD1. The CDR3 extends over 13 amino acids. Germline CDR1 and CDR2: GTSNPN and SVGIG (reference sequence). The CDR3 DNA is TGTGCCTGGAGTACGACAGGGTCCGGGGAGCTGCTTTTT. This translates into CAWSTTGSGELLF.

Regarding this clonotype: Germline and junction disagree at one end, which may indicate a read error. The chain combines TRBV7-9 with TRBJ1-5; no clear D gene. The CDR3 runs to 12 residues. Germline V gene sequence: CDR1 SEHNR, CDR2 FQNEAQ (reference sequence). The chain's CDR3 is CASSFTGQPQCF. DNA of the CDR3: TGTGCCAGCAGCTTTACTGGTCAGCCCCAGTGTTTT.

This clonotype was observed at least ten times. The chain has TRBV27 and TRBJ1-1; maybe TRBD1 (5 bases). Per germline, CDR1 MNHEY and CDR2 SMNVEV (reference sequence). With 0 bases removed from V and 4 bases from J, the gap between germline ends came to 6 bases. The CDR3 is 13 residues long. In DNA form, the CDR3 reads TGTGCCAGCAGTTTATCAGGGGTCACTGAAGCTTTCTTT. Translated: CASSLSGVTEAFF.

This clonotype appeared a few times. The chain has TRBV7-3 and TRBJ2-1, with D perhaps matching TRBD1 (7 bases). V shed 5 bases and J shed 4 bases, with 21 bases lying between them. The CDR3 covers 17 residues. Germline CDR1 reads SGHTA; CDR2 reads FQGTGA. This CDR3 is CASSQGQGGVGYNEQFF. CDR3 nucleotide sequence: TGTGCCAGCAGCCAAGGGCAGGGGGGTGTCGGGTACAATGAGCAGTTCTTC.

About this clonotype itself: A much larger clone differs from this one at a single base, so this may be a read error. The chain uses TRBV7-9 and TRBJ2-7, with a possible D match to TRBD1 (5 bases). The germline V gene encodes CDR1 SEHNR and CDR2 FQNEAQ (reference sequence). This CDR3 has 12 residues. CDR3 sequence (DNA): TGTGCCTGCAGCTTAGACAGTGGCGAGCAGTACTTC. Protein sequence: CACSLDSGEQYF.

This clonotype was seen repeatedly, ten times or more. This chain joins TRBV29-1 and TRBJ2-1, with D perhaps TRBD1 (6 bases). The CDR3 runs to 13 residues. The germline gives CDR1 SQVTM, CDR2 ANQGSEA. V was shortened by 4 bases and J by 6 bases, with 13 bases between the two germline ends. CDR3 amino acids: CSVGSGVGNEQFF. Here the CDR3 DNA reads TGCAGCGTTGGGTCAGGGGTTGGCAATGAGCAGTTCTTC.

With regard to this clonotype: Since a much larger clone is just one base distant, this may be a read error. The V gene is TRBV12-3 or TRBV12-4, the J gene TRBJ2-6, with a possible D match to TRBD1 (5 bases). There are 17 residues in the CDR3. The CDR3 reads CASSSPYGRSGADVLTF. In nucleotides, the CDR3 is TGTGCCAGCAGTTCCCCTTACGGGCGCTCTGGGGCCGACGTCCTGACTTTC.

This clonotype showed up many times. CDR3 coding DNA: TGCGCCAGCAGCCAAGAGGAGTGGGGGTACGGAAACACCATATATTTT. Translation: CASSQEEWGYGNTIYF. The chain employs TRBV4-3 and TRBJ1-3; a weak D match, TRBD1 (5 bases). The germline V gene encodes CDR1 LGHNA and CDR2 YSLEER. Trimming shortened V by 0 bases and J by 4 bases, and 13 bases separated the two germline ends. CDR3 length equals 16 residues.

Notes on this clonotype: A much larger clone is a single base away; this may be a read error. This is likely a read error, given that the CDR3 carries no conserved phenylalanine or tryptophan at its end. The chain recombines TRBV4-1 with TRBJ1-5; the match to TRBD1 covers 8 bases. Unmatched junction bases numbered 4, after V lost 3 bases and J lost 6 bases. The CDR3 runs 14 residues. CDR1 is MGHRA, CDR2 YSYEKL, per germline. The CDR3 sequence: CASSQGQASQPQHL. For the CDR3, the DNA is TGCGCCAGCAGCCAGGGACAGGCGAGTCAGCCCCAGCATCTT.

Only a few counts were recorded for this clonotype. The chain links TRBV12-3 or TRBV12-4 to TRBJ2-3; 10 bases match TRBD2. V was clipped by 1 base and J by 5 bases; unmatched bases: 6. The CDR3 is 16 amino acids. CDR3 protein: CASSLGAAGGRDTQYF. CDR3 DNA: TGTGCCAGCAGTTTAGGAGCAGCGGGAGGGCGAGATACGCAGTATTTT.

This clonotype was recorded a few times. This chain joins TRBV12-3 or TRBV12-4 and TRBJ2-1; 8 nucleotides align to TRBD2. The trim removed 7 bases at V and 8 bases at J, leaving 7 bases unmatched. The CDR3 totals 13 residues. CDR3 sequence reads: CASKDSGSYEQFF. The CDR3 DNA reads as TGTGCCAGCAAAGACAGCGGGAGTTATGAGCAGTTCTTC.

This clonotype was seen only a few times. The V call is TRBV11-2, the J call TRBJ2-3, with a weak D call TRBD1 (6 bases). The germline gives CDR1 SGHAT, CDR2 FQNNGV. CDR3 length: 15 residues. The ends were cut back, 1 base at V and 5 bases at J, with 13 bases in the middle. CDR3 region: CASSLATGLLDTQYF. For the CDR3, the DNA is TGTGCCAGCAGCTTAGCTACAGGGTTGTTAGATACGCAGTATTTT.

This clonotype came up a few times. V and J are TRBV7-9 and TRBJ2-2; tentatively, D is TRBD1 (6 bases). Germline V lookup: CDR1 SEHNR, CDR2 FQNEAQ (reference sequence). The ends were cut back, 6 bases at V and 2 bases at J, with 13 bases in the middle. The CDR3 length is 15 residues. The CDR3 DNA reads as TGTGCCAGCAGGGCCACACAGGGCAACACCGGGGAGCTGTTTTTT. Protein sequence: CASRATQGNTGELFF.

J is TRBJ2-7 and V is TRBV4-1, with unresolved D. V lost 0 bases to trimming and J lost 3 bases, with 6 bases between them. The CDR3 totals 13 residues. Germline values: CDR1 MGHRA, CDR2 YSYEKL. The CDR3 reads CASSQDRHYEQYF. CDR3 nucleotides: TGCGCCAGCAGCCAAGATCGCCACTACGAGCAGTACTTC.

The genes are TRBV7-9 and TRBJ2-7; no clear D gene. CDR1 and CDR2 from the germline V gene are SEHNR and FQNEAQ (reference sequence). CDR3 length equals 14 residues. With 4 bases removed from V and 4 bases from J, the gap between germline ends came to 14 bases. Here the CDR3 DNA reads TGTGCCAGCAGCTCGGTCCTGGCCGGGTACGAGCAGTACTTC. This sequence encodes CASSSVLAGYEQYF. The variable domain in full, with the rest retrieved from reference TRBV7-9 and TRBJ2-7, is DTGVSQNPRHKITKRGQNVTFRCDPISEHNRLYWYRQTLGQGPEFLTYFQNEAQLEKSRLLSDRFSAERPKGSFSTLEIQRTEQGDSAMYLCASSSVLAGYEQYFGPGTRLTVT.

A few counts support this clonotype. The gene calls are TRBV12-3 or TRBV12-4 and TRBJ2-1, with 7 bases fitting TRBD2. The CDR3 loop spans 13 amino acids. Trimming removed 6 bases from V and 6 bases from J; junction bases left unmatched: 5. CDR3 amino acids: CASRRGRGNEQFF. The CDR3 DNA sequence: TGTGCCAGCAGGCGGGGGAGGGGCAATGAGCAGTTCTTC.